These T cell receptor beta chains were read from a single sample in a study of blood T cell repertoires in COVID-19. TCRdb's copy holds only in-frame clones and misses some; the assay was immunoSEQ multiplex PCR. In the table there are fewer than 350,000 clones, roughly 90% of which are singletons. The sequencing sample was made of PBMCs or T cells enriched from blood (not recorded which). The receptors were gathered from a woman in her thirties who had recovered from COVID-19. Each CDR3 is given with its conserved first and last residue. The D gene is left open where the match is weak. Expanded clones are given a class, and other clones once, few, many or no size at all.

V gene	clone size	J gene	D gene	CDR3 protein	CDR3 DNA
TRBV12-3/TRBV12-4	NA	TRBJ2-7	NA	CASSATAYEQYF	TGTGCCAGCAGTGCTACAGCCTACGAGCAGTACTTC
TRBV28	NA	TRBJ2-7	TRBD2	CASSSSGRGTSEQYF	TGTGCCAGCAGTTCGAGCGGGAGGGGGACTAGCGAGCAGTACTTC
TRBV14	NA	TRBJ1-1	TRBD1	CASSHIPGQWNTEAFF	TGTGCCAGCAGCCATATTCCGGGACAGTGGAACACTGAAGCTTTCTTT
TRBV11-1	NA	TRBJ2-7	TRBD1	CASSSRQGSEQYF	TGTGCCAGCAGCTCCCGACAGGGATCCGAGCAGTACTTC
TRBV5-1	NA	TRBJ2-3	NA	CASSLAGQAGPDTQYF	TGCGCCAGCAGCTTGGCCGGGCAGGCGGGCCCAGATACGCAGTATTTT
TRBV24-1	NA	TRBJ2-7	NA	CATSDSRGYYEQYF	TGTGCCACCAGTGACTCGAGGGGGTATTACGAGCAGTACTTC
TRBV27	NA	TRBJ1-2	TRBD1	CASSLKGDSYGYTF	TGTGCCAGCAGTTTAAAAGGGGACAGCTATGGCTACACCTTC
TRBV11-3	NA	TRBJ2-5	NA	CASSLDGDWRQETQYF	TGTGCCAGCAGCTTAGATGGGGACTGGCGGCAAGAGACCCAGTACTTC
TRBV5-1	NA	TRBJ1-1	TRBD1	CASSFGQGDVNTEAFF	TGCGCCAGCAGCTTTGGACAGGGGGATGTGAACACTGAAGCTTTCTTT
TRBV5-4	NA	TRBJ2-7	NA	CASSLGPEDEQYF	TGTGCCAGCAGCTTGGGTCCCGAGGACGAGCAGTACTTC
TRBV12-3/TRBV12-4	NA	TRBJ1-4	NA	CASSHDGGEKLFF	TGTGCCAGCAGTCACGACGGGGGTGAAAAACTGTTTTTT
TRBV7-6	NA	TRBJ2-7	NA	CASSPAFGSYEQYF	TGTGCCAGCAGCCCCGCATTCGGGTCCTATGAGCAGTACTTC
TRBV24-1	NA	TRBJ2-2	NA	CATSDKIRNTGELFF	TGTGCCACCAGTGATAAGATCAGGAACACCGGGGAGCTGTTTTTT
TRBV4-1	NA	TRBJ2-3	NA	CASSQDASTDTQYF	TGCGCCAGCAGCCAAGATGCGAGCACAGATACGCAGTATTTT
TRBV14	NA	TRBJ1-1	NA	CASSRMLAGNTEAFF	TGTGCCAGCAGCCGGATGTTGGCGGGGAACACTGAAGCTTTCTTT
TRBV30	NA	TRBJ2-1	NA	CAWSVLYYYNEQFF	TGTGCCTGGAGTGTACTATACTACTACAATGAGCAGTTCTTC
TRBV4-2	NA	TRBJ2-1	TRBD2	CASSLAGGGHEQFF	TGTGCCAGCAGTTTAGCGGGAGGGGGACATGAGCAGTTCTTC
TRBV11-2	NA	TRBJ2-7	TRBD2	CASSLGLQREGHEQYF	TGTGCCAGCAGCCTCGGCCTCCAGCGGGAGGGCCACGAGCAGTACTTC
TRBV7-9	NA	TRBJ1-2	TRBD1	CASSLRDRGDGYTF	TGTGCCAGCAGCCTACGGGACAGGGGAGACGGCTACACCTTC
TRBV29-1	NA	TRBJ2-2	NA	CSVRHTIANTGELFF	TGCAGCGTGCGACACACCATCGCGAACACCGGGGAGCTGTTTTTT
TRBV14	NA	TRBJ1-4	NA	CASSQDRTWISTNEKLFF	TGTGCCAGCAGCCAAGATCGGACATGGATCAGCACTAATGAAAAACTGTTTTTT
TRBV9	NA	TRBJ1-4	NA	CASSVGSLKNEKLFF	TGTGCCAGCAGCGTAGGGAGTCTTAAAAATGAAAAACTGTTTTTT
TRBV5-4	once	TRBJ1-6	TRBD1	CASSLGDRVNSPLHF	TGTGCCAGCAGCTTGGGGGACAGGGTGAATTCACCCCTCCACTTT
TRBV18	NA	TRBJ2-7	TRBD1	CASSPGTGDSYEQYF	TGTGCCAGCTCACCGGGGACAGGAGACTCCTACGAGCAGTACTTC
TRBV14	NA	TRBJ2-7	NA	CASSQDRRISEQYF	TGTGCCAGCAGCCAAGATCGGAGGATTTCCGAGCAGTACTTC
TRBV10-3	NA	TRBJ1-3	TRBD1	CAISDTGVAGNTIYF	TGTGCCATCAGTGACACAGGGGTGGCTGGAAACACCATATATTTT